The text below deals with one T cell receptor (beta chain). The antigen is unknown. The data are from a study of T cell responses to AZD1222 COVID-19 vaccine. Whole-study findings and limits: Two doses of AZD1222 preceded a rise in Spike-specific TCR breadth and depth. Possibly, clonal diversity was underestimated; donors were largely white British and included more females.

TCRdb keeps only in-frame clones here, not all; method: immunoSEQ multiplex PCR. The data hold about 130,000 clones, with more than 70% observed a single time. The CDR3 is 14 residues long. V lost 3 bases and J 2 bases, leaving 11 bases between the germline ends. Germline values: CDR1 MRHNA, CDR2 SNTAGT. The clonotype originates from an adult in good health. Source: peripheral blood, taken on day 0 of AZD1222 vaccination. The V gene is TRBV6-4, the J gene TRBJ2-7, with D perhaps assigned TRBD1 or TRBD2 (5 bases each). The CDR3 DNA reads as TGTGCCAGCAGTGAACGGGACGGCCCCTACGAGCAGTACTTC. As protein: CASSERDGPYEQYF.